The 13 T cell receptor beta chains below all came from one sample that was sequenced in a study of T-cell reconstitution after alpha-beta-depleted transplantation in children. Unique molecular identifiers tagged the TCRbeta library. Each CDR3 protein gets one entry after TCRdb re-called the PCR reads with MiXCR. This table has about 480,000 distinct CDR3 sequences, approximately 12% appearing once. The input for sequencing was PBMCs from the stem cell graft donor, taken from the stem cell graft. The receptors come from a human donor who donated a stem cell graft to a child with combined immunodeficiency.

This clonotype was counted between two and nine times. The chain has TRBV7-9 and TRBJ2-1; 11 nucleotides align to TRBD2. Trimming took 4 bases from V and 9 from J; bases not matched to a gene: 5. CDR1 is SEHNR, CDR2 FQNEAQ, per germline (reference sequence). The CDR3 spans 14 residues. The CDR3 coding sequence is TGTGCCAGCAGCTCCACTAGCGGGAGCTTTGAGCAGTTCTTC. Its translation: CASSSTSGSFEQFF.

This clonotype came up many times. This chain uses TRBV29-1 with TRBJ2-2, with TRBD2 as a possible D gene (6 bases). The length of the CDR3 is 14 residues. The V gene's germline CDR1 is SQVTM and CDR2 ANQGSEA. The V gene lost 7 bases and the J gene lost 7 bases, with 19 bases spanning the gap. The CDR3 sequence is CSGTGGGMGGELFF. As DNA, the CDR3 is TGCAGCGGAACTGGAGGAGGGATGGGCGGGGAGCTGTTTTTT.

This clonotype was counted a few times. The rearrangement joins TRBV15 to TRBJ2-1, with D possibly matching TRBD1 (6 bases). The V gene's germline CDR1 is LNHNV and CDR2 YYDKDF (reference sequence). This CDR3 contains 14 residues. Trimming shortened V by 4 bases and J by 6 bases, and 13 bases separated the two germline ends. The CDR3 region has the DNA TGTGCCACCAGCATAGAGGACAGTTTCAATGAGCAGTTCTTC. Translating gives CATSIEDSFNEQFF.

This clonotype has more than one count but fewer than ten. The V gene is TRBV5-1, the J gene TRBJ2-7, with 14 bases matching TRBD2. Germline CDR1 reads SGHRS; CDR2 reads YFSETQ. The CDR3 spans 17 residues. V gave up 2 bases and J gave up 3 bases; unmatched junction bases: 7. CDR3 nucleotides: TGCGCCAGCAGCTTTGGACTAGCGGGGGGTAGCAGCTACGAGCAGTACTTC. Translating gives CASSFGLAGGSSYEQYF.

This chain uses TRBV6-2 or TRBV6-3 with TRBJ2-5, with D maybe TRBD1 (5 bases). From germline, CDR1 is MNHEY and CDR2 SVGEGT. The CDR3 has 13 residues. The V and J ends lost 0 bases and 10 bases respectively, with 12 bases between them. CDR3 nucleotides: TGTGCCAGCAGTTACTCGTTCAGGGCACTCCAGTACTTC. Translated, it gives CASSYSFRALQYF.

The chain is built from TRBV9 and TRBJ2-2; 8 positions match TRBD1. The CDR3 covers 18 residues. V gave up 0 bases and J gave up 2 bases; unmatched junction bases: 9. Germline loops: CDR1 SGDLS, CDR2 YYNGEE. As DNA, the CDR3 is TGTGCCAGCAGCGTAGCTACTTGGGGGACAGGAAACACCGGGGAGCTGTTTTTT. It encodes CASSVATWGTGNTGELFF. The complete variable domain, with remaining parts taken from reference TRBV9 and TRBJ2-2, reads DSGVTQTPKHLITATGQRVTLRCSPRSGDLSVYWYQQSLDQGLQFLIQYYNGEERAKGNILERFSAQQFPDLHSELNLSSLELGDSALYFCASSVATWGTGNTGELFFGEGSRLTVL.

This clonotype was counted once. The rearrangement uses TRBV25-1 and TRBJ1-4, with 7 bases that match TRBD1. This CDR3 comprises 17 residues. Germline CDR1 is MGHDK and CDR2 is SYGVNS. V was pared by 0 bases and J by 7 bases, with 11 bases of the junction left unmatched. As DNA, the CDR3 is TGTGCCAGCAGTGAATATCAGGGGGGGGCCCCGCGTGAAAAACTGTTTTTT. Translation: CASSEYQGGAPREKLFF.

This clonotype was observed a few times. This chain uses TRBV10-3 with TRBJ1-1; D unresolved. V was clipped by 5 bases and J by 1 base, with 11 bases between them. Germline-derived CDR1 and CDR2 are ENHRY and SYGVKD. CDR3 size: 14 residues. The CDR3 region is CAISKDGWNTEAFF. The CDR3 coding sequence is TGTGCCATCAGTAAGGACGGCTGGAACACTGAAGCTTTCTTT.

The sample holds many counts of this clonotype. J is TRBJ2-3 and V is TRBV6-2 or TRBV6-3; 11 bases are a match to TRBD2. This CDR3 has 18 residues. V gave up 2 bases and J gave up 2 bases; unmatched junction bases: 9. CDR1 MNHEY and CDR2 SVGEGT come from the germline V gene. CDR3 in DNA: TGTGCCAGCAGTTACCGAGGACTAGCGGGCCGTCCCACAGATACGCAGTATTTT. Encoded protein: CASSYRGLAGRPTDTQYF.

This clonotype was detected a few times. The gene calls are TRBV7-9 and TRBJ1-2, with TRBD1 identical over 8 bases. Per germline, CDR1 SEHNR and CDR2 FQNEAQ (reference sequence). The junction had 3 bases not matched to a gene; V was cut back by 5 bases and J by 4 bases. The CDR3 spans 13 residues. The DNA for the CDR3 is TGTGCCAGCAGCGGACAGGGACGCTATGGCTACACCTTC. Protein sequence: CASSGQGRYGYTF.

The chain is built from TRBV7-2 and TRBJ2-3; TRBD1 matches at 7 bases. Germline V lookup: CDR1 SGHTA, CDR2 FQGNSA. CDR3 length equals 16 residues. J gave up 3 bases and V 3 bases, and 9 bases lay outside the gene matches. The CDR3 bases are TGTGCCAGCAGCTTTTTAGGGGGCTTTACTACAGATACGCAGTATTTT. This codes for CASSFLGGFTTDTQYF.

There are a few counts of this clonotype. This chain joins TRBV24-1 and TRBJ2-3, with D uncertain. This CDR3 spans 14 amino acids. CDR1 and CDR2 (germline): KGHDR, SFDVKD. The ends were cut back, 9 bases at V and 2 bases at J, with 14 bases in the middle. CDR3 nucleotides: TGTGCCACCTCGATGGGCTCGTCCACAGATACGCAGTATTTT. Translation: CATSMGSSTDTQYF.

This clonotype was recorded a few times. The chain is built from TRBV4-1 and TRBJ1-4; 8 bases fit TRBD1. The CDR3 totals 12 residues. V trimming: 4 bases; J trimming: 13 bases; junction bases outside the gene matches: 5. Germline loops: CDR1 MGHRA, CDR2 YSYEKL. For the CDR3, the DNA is TGCGCCAGCAGCCCGGACAGGGTGACACTGTTTTTT. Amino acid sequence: CASSPDRVTLFF.